Shown below are 10 T cell receptor beta chains from a single sample sequenced in a study of shared clonotypes between healthy human individuals. Using immunoSEQ multiplex PCR, the repertoire was profiled, and TCRdb retains in-frame clones only, with some absent. Of 400,000 to 500,000 clones listed, around 79% were seen once; the top ten hold about 12%. Sequencing used PBMCs. These receptors all come from a woman between 40 and 55 years old in good health. Some clones in this sample may be carry-over from other donors' samples.

V and J are TRBV5-1 and TRBJ2-5, with 7 bases that match TRBD1. The junction had 9 bases not matched to a gene; V was cut back by 4 bases and J by 0 bases. The CDR3 has 16 residues. Germline V gives CDR1 SGHRS, CDR2 YFSETQ. As DNA, the CDR3 is TGCGCCAGCAGCACAGGGACAGCGCATTACCAAGAGACCCAGTACTTC. It encodes CASSTGTAHYQETQYF. The full variable domain, completed using reference TRBV5-1 and TRBJ2-5, is KAGVTQTPRYLIKTRGQQVTLSCSPISGHRSVSWYQQTPGQGLQFLFEYFSETQRNKGNFPGRFSGRQFSNSRSEMNVSTLELGDSALYLCASSTGTAHYQETQYFGPGTRLLVL.

The chain is built from TRBV29-1 and TRBJ2-1, with TRBD2 matching 14 bases. The germline V gene encodes CDR1 SQVTM and CDR2 ANQGSEA. This CDR3 is built from 18 residues. V lost 0 bases, J lost 7 bases, and 11 bases stayed unmatched. The CDR3, as DNA: TGCAGCGTTGAAGAACTTCTTGGGACTAGCGGGAGATGGAATGAGCAGTTCTTC. Protein sequence: CSVEELLGTSGRWNEQFF.

This clone was detected ten times or more. The V call is TRBV28, the J call TRBJ2-5; no firm D call. Germline CDR1 reads MDHEN; CDR2 reads SYDVKM. V lost 3 bases and J lost 4, with 12 bases in between. This CDR3 is 14 amino acids long. DNA of the CDR3: TGTGCCAGCAGTTTCAACACCAATCTAGAGACCCAGTACTTC. Protein sequence: CASSFNTNLETQYF.

The chain links TRBV19 to TRBJ2-5, with TRBD1 identical over 8 bases. Germline V lookup: CDR1 LNHDA, CDR2 SQIVND (reference sequence). The CDR3 extends over 15 amino acids. The trim removed 3 bases at V and 3 bases at J, leaving 6 bases unmatched. The chain's CDR3 is CASSIHRGLEETQYF. DNA for the CDR3: TGTGCCAGTAGTATCCACAGGGGGTTAGAAGAGACCCAGTACTTC.

V usage is TRBV7-2 and J usage is TRBJ1-1, with TRBD1 as a possible D gene (6 bases). The CDR3 covers 15 residues. Trimming pared 1 base from V and 1 base from J, leaving 10 bases between. Per the germline V gene, CDR1 is SGHTA and CDR2 is FQGNSA. The CDR3 bases are TGTGCCAGCAGCTTAGTTCCGGGGGCGAACACTGAAGCTTTCTTT. It translates to CASSLVPGANTEAFF.

The chain combines TRBV14 with TRBJ2-1; 12 nucleotides match TRBD1. V lost 8 bases and J lost 6; bases outside the gene matches: 14. The CDR3 runs to 17 residues. Germline V gene sequence: CDR1 SGHDN, CDR2 FVKESK. This CDR3 reads CASGRDRGQSPPNEQFF. The CDR3 DNA reads TGTGCCAGCGGCCGGGACAGGGGGCAGTCGCCCCCCAATGAGCAGTTCTTC. Looking up the rest from reference TRBV14 and TRBJ2-1 gives the full variable domain: EAGVTQFPSHSVIEKGQTVTLRCDPISGHDNLYWYRRVMGKEIKFLLHFVKESKQDESGMPNNRFLAERTGGTYSTLKVQPAELEDSGVYFCASGRDRGQSPPNEQFFGPGTRLTVL.

The genes are TRBV9 and TRBJ2-7; 11 positions match TRBD2. The ends lost 0 bases at V and 5 bases at J; junction bases unmatched: 4. The length of the CDR3 is 15 residues. CDR1 and CDR2 from the germline V gene are SGDLS and YYNGEE. The CDR3: CASSVGLAGGHEQYF. CDR3 in DNA: TGTGCCAGCAGCGTAGGGCTAGCGGGAGGACACGAGCAGTACTTC.

The J gene is TRBJ1-5, the V gene TRBV7-2; D unclear. The V gene lost 1 base and the J gene lost 7 bases, with 8 bases spanning the gap. There are 13 residues in the CDR3. Germline V gives CDR1 SGHTA, CDR2 FQGNSA. CDR3 residues: CASSLGFRQPQHF. The DNA of the CDR3 is TGTGCCAGCAGCTTAGGCTTCCGACAGCCCCAGCATTTT. Together with reference TRBV7-2 and TRBJ1-5, the CDR3 gives the full variable domain: GAGVSQSPSNKVTEKGKDVELRCDPISGHTALYWYRQSLGQGLEFLIYFQGNSAPDKSGLPSDRFSAERTGGSVSTLTIQRTQQEDSAVYLCASSLGFRQPQHFGDGTRLSIL.

The chain combines TRBV9 with TRBJ1-1; 7 positions agree with TRBD1. Germline V gene sequence: CDR1 SGDLS, CDR2 YYNGEE. This CDR3 region has 15 residues. CDR3 protein: CVGAGGPPPNTEAFF. CDR3 DNA: TGTGTAGGGGCAGGGGGGCCCCCCCCGAACACTGAAGCTTTCTTT.

This clone was found once. The V gene is TRBV28, the J gene TRBJ2-7; the D gene is possibly TRBD1 (5 bases). V lost 6 bases and J 3 bases, leaving 9 bases between the germline ends. CDR1 and CDR2 from the germline V gene are MDHEN and SYDVKM. The CDR3 runs to 12 residues. CDR3: CASSHQGYEQYF. CDR3 DNA sequence: TGTGCCAGCAGCCATCAGGGCTACGAGCAGTACTTC.